The source of this T cell receptor (beta chain) is a study of cytomegalovirus exposure and HLA in healthy donors. Looked up from germline, CDR1 is SEHNR and CDR2 is FQNEAQ (reference sequence). This CDR3 comprises 15 residues. The V end lost 4 bases, the J end lost 1 base, and 13 bases lay between the germline ends. Vbeta (60) and Jbeta (13) primers were used in the PCR. TCRdb's table, derived via immunoSEQ multiplex PCR, lists solely in-frame clones and lacks some. The table shows some 93,000 clones, with around 10% occurring only once. This TCR was recovered from a man aged 45-60 years in good health and CMV-seropositive. The sequenced sample consisted of PBMCs. The V call is TRBV7-9, the J call TRBJ1-1, with D unresolved. The CDR3 spells CASSSDLTSNTEAFF. Here the CDR3 DNA reads TGTGCCAGCAGCTCAGACTTAACCTCGAACACTGAAGCTTTCTTT.